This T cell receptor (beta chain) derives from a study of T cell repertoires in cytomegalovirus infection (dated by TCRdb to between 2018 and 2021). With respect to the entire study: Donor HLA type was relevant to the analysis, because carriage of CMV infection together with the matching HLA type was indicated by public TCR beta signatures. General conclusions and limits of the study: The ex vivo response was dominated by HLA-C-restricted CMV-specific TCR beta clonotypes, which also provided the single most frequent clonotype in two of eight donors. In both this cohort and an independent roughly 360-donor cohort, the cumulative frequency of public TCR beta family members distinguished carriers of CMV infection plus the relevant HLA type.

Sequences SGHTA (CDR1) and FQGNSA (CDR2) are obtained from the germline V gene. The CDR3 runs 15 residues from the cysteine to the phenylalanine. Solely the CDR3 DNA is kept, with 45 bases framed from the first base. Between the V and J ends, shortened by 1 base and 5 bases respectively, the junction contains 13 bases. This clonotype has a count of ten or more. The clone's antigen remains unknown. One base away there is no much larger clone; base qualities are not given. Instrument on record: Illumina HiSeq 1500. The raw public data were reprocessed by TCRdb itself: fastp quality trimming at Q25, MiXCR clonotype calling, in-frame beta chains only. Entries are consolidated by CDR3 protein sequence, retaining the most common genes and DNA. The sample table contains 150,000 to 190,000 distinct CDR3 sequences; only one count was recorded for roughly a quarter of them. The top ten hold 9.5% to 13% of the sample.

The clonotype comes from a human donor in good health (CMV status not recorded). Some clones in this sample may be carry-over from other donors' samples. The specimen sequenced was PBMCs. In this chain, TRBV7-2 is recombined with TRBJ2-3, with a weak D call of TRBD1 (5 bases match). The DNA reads TGTGCCAGCAGCTTAGAAGCCCTTCAGGGAGATACGCAGTATTTT. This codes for CASSLEALQGDTQYF.